A single sample is the source of the 18 T cell receptor beta chains below, sequenced in a study of metastatic and nonmetastatic thyroid tumors. TCRdb re-analyzed the PCR reads using MiXCR. Of about 85,000 clones listed, around 7.8% are singletons. Patients underwent thyroid surgery, and none had received any treatment before it. Sequencing was carried out using blood. The receptors come from a female donor with papillary thyroid cancer or a benign thyroid nodule (not recorded which). Some clones in this sample may be carry-over from other donors' samples.

Ten or more counts support this clone. The sample has other DNA sequences that encode this CDR3 too. The genes are TRBV12-5 and TRBJ1-1; D is possibly TRBD1 (5 bases). V was pared by 0 bases and J by 5 bases, with 16 bases between. CDR3 length equals 16 residues. Germline V CDR1 and CDR2: LGHNT, FRNRAP. For the CDR3, the DNA is TGTGCTAGTGGTTTGGTAGTATCGCAGGGTTTGACTGAAGCTTTCTTT. Translated: CASGLVVSQGLTEAFF.

The V call is TRBV30, the J call TRBJ2-7, with a possible D match to TRBD2 (7 bases). The germline gives CDR1 GTSNPN, CDR2 SVGIG (reference sequence). The CDR3 contains 13 residues. The ends were cut back, 0 bases at V and 2 bases at J, with 8 bases in the middle. The CDR3 DNA follows: TGTGCCTGGAGTGTAGGGGGGGCCTACGAGCAGTACTTC. It specifies CAWSVGGAYEQYF.

This clone showed up many times. This chain joins TRBV20-1 and TRBJ1-3; 7 bases line up with TRBD1. CDR1 DFQATT and CDR2 SNEGSKA come from the germline V gene (reference sequence). The CDR3 is made up of 14 amino acids. V trimming: 6 bases; J trimming: 8 bases; junction bases outside the gene matches: 13. This CDR3 reads CSAPDRRRMDTIYF. The CDR3 DNA reads as TGCAGTGCACCGGACAGGAGGCGGATGGACACCATATATTTT.

This clone was seen many times. The V gene is TRBV20-1, the J gene TRBJ1-3; D gene unclear. The CDR3 is 12 residues long. V lost 3 bases to trimming and J lost 4 bases, with 7 bases between them. Germline-derived CDR1 and CDR2 are DFQATT and SNEGSKA (reference sequence). In DNA form, the CDR3 reads TGCAGTGCTAGTTCGCAGGGAAACACCATATATTTT. It yields the protein CSASSQGNTIYF.

This clone was detected ten times or more. The rearrangement links TRBV19 to TRBJ1-5, with D perhaps matching TRBD1 (5 bases). Trimming stripped 1 base from V and 2 bases from J, with 15 bases between. Germline V gives CDR1 LNHDA, CDR2 SQIVND (reference sequence). The CDR3 totals 17 residues. This CDR3 reads CASSIGFGQGGNQPQHF. Here the CDR3 DNA reads TGTGCCAGTAGTATAGGGTTCGGACAAGGCGGCAATCAGCCCCAGCATTTT.

Concerning this clone: A much larger clone differs from this one at a single base, so this may be a read error. The sample has other DNA sequences that encode this CDR3 too. CDR3 loop: CASSRQDNQPQHF. The CDR3 DNA sequence: TGTGCCAGCAGCAGACAAGACAATCAGCCCCAGCATTTT. The chain recombines TRBV6-1 with TRBJ1-5; D uncertain. Germline V gene data show CDR1 as MNHNS and CDR2 as SASEGT. The CDR3 is 13 amino acids. Trimming took off 6 bases at V and 3 bases at J, with 9 bases between the two ends.

Note on this clone: The same CDR3 is also encoded by other DNA sequences in this sample. The chain combines TRBV5-8 with TRBJ2-3; D is unclear. V was trimmed by 2 bases and J by 6 bases, leaving 4 bases between them. CDR1 SGHTS and CDR2 YDEGEE come from the germline V gene. The CDR3 has 11 residues. The CDR3 DNA is TGTGCCAGCAGCTTCACTGATACGCAGTATTTT. Translating it yields CASSFTDTQYF.

This clone appeared many times. This chain joins TRBV7-8 and TRBJ1-1; D ambiguous. V shed 1 base and J shed 5 bases, with 14 bases lying between them. Germline V gene sequence: CDR1 SGHVS, CDR2 FQNEAQ. This CDR3 region has 15 residues. In nucleotides, the CDR3 is TGTGCCAGCAGCTTAGTGGCCGGACCTGGGACTGAAGCTTTCTTT. This sequence encodes CASSLVAGPGTEAFF.

Many counts were recorded for this clone. The chain couples TRBV5-1 to TRBJ2-6; D is undetermined. This CDR3 has 15 residues. The V end was cut by 5 bases, the J end by 0 bases, with 9 bases between. Per the germline V gene, CDR1 is SGHRS and CDR2 is YFSETQ. The CDR3 DNA reads TGCGCCAGCAGGGGCTCCAACTCTGGGGCCAACGTCCTGACTTTC. Translating it yields CASRGSNSGANVLTF.

Many counts were recorded for this clone. This chain joins TRBV6-4 and TRBJ2-3; 8 bases align to TRBD1. V lost 0 bases, J lost 3 bases, and 5 bases stayed unmatched. This CDR3 contains 16 residues. The germline V gene has CDR1 MRHNA and CDR2 SNTAGT. CDR3 sequence reads: CASSDSLGQGTDTQYF. The CDR3, as DNA: TGTGCCAGCAGTGACTCTTTAGGACAGGGAACAGATACGCAGTATTTT.

This clone was seen at least ten times. The J gene is TRBJ1-6, the V gene TRBV15; TRBD1 matches 7 bases. The CDR3 length is 14 residues. From germline, CDR1 is LNHNV and CDR2 YYDKDF (reference sequence). V trimming: 4 bases; J trimming: 8 bases; junction bases outside the gene matches: 5. The CDR3 protein is CATSTGTDYSPLHF. The CDR3 DNA follows: TGTGCCACCAGCACAGGGACAGATTATTCACCCCTCCACTTT.

At least ten counts were recorded for this clone. The gene calls are TRBV7-9 and TRBJ2-1; maybe TRBD2 (5 bases). CDR1 SEHNR and CDR2 FQNEAQ come from the germline V gene (reference sequence). V was clipped by 3 bases and J by 5 bases, with 11 bases between them. CDR3 length: 14 amino acids. CDR3 in amino acids: CASSFIGENNEQFF. CDR3 DNA sequence: TGTGCCAGCAGCTTTATCGGGGAAAACAATGAGCAGTTCTTC.

This clone was seen ten or more times. The sample holds other DNA sequences that translate to the same CDR3. The chain recombines TRBV24-1 with TRBJ1-2, with 9 bases that match TRBD1. The CDR3 runs to 15 residues. Germline loops: CDR1 KGHDR, CDR2 SFDVKD. The V segment lost 3 bases and the J segment 4 bases; nucleotides outside the gene matches: 5. CDR3 bases: TGTGCCACCAGTGATCTCCTGACAGGGGGCTATGGCTACACCTTC. Translation gives CATSDLLTGGYGYTF.

This clone showed up many times. This rearrangement joins TRBV19 to TRBJ2-2; no firm D call. The length of the CDR3 is 15 residues. CDR1 is LNHDA and CDR2 is SQIVND in the germline V gene (reference sequence). The V end lost 5 bases, the J end lost 4 bases, and 14 bases lay between the germline ends. The CDR3 sequence is CASSYFVGSTGELFF. CDR3 in DNA: TGTGCCAGTAGTTATTTCGTAGGGTCCACCGGGGAGCTGTTTTTT.

This clone was counted ten times or more. The chain joins TRBV5-1 to TRBJ2-7; no reliable D call. The CDR3 loop spans 12 amino acids. The germline CDR1 and CDR2 sequences are SGHRS and YFSETQ. V shed 4 bases and J shed 0 bases, with 5 bases lying between them. CDR3 sequence (DNA): TGCGCCAGCAGCCCCAACTCCTACGAGCAGTACTTC. Encoded protein: CASSPNSYEQYF.

In this sample, this clone turned up many times. The rearrangement uses TRBV7-2 and TRBJ1-6; a possible D gene is TRBD1 (6 bases). Trimming pared 1 base from V and 10 bases from J, leaving 14 bases between. This CDR3 has 15 residues. CDR1 and CDR2 from the germline V gene are SGHTA and FQGNSA. The CDR3 protein is CASSLGGRGYSPLHF. CDR3 nucleotides: TGTGCCAGCAGCTTAGGCGGCAGGGGATACTCACCCCTCCACTTT.

With respect to this clone: Given a much more abundant clone one base away, this may be a read error. The chain joins TRBV20-1 to TRBJ1-4, with D possibly TRBD1 on 6 matching bases. Germline loops: CDR1 DFQATT, CDR2 SNEGSKA (reference sequence). The CDR3 contains 13 residues. The CDR3 DNA reads as TGCAGTGCCGGGCGGGGGGCTAATGAAAAACCGTTTTTT. Translated: CSAGRGANEKPFF.

This clone was counted at least ten times. This chain links TRBV6-1 with TRBJ1-5; TRBD1 might be the D (6 bases). CDR3 length: 14 residues. Trimming removed 6 bases at V and 3 bases at J, with 12 bases between. Germline CDR1 reads MNHNS; CDR2 reads SASEGT. As DNA, the CDR3 is TGTGCCAGCAGGCGGACAGCATACAATCAGCCCCAGCATTTT. This sequence encodes CASRRTAYNQPQHF.